One TCR beta chain is described in this entry. The entry originates in a study of T cells in Graves' hyperthyroidism and ophthalmopathy. Amplified TCR beta CDR3 regions derived from RNA transcripts. The HTBI primer set drove a first-round RT-PCR of the TCR CDR3. Each CDR3 protein gets one entry after TCRdb re-called the multiplex PCR reads with MiXCR. The table includes roughly 720,000 distinct CDR3 sequences, 15% to 20% detected once. Material: blood. The TCR originated in a man aged 45-65 years with Graves' hyperthyroidism.

The chain's CDR3 is CASSAGELNEKLFF. CDR3 sequence (DNA): TGTGCCAGCAGCGCGGGGGAATTAAATGAAAAACTGTTTTTT. This rearrangement joins TRBV9 to TRBJ1-4; D is possibly TRBD1 (5 bases). The V end was cut by 3 bases, the J end by 5 bases, with 11 bases between. Germline-derived CDR1 and CDR2 are SGDLS and YYNGEE. This CDR3 has 14 residues. Combining the CDR3 with reference TRBV9 and TRBJ1-4 gives the whole variable domain DSGVTQTPKHLITATGQRVTLRCSPRSGDLSVYWYQQSLDQGLQFLIQYYNGEERAKGNILERFSAQQFPDLHSELNLSSLELGDSALYFCASSAGELNEKLFFGSGTQLSVL.